The 2 T cell receptor beta chains below were found in one sample sequenced in a study of T-cell reconstitution after alpha-beta-depleted transplantation in children. A TCRbeta library incorporating unique molecular identifiers was prepared. TCRdb passed the PCR reads through MiXCR, listing each CDR3 protein once. The table includes roughly 610,000 distinct CDR3 sequences, over 9.5% detected once. Sequenced here: PBMCs from the stem cell graft donor, sampled from the stem cell graft. The receptors originated from a human donor who donated a stem cell graft to a child with acute myeloid leukemia.

This clonotype was counted between two and nine times. The chain combines TRBV7-8 with TRBJ2-2, with D perhaps matching TRBD1 (5 bases). CDR3 length equals 13 residues. The germline V gene encodes CDR1 SGHVS and CDR2 FQNEAQ. The ends were cut back, 3 bases at V and 6 bases at J, with 8 bases in the middle. The CDR3 reads CASSFRVPGELFF. Here the CDR3 DNA reads TGTGCCAGCAGCTTCAGGGTCCCCGGGGAGCTGTTTTTT. Supplemented by reference TRBV7-8 and TRBJ2-2, the full variable domain reads GAGVSQSPRYKVAKRGQDVALRCDPISGHVSLFWYQQALGQGPEFLTYFQNEAQLDKSGLPSDRFFAERPEGSVSTLKIQRTQQEDSAVYLCASSFRVPGELFFGEGSRLTVL.

This sequence joins TRBV20-1 and TRBJ2-3; the D is unclear. This CDR3 contains 14 residues. Germline values: CDR1 DFQATT, CDR2 SNEGSKA (reference sequence). The V gene lost 0 bases and the J gene lost 1 base, with 8 bases spanning the gap. This chain's CDR3 is CSARDLQGTDTQYF. CDR3 nucleotide sequence: TGCAGTGCTAGAGATCTCCAGGGCACAGATACGCAGTATTTT.